This TCR beta chain derives from a study of OX40 agonist ivuxolimab in advanced cancers. Across the study: A mean age of approximately 58 years, range about 20 to 90, was recorded, and roughly 83% were male.

The protocol was immunoSEQ multiplex PCR, while the TCRdb copy is restricted to in-frame clones and leaves out a portion. The sample records some 73,000 clones, about 87% being singletons. Trimming removed 0 bases at V and 3 bases at J, with 4 bases between. The CDR3 is 12 amino acids. CDR1 is SGHRS, CDR2 YFSETQ, per germline. This receptor was taken from an adult with an advanced solid tumor such as melanoma, head and neck, liver or kidney cancer. The sample was CD4+ or CD8+ T cells sorted from blood, taken in a trial of the OX40 agonist ivuxolimab. The chain recombines TRBV5-1 with TRBJ2-7; D gene ambiguous. CDR3 DNA sequence: TGCGCCAGCAGCTTGGGAGACTACGAGCAGTACTTC. Residues: CASSLGDYEQYF.